Below, 3 T cell receptor beta chains from the same sample are listed, as sequenced in a study of control samples from healthy donors and cancer patients. Generated by immunoSEQ multiplex PCR, the TCRdb table keeps only in-frame clones and is missing some. The data show 150,000 to 200,000 clones, approximately 92% seen once. Specimen: blood. The origin of the receptors is a man under 40 in good health.

This chain joins TRBV6-5 and TRBJ2-7; a weak D match, TRBD2 (5 bases). V dropped 2 bases and J dropped 1 base, with 6 bases sitting between them. Germline CDR1 and CDR2: MNHEY and SVGAGI. This CDR3 contains 13 residues. In nucleotides, the CDR3 is TGTGCCAGCAGTTACACGGGATCCTACGAGCAGTACTTC. This translates into CASSYTGSYEQYF.

The chain uses TRBV27 and TRBJ1-5, with no clear D. CDR1 is MNHEY, CDR2 SMNVEV, per germline (reference sequence). The ends were cut back, 3 bases at V and 2 bases at J, with 14 bases in the middle. This CDR3 contains 16 residues. CDR3 sequence: CASSLRLFGGNQPQHF. The DNA for the CDR3 is TGTGCCAGCAGTTTGCGGCTTTTTGGGGGCAATCAGCCCCAGCATTTT.

This clone was observed a handful of times. The chain couples TRBV7-8 to TRBJ1-1; tentative D call: TRBD1 (6 bases). Per the germline V gene, CDR1 is SGHVS and CDR2 is FQNEAQ. V was shortened by 3 bases and J by 1 base, with 9 bases between the two germline ends. This CDR3 has 14 residues. CDR3 nucleotide sequence: TGTGCCAGCAGCTTCGGGACAACGAACACTGAAGCTTTCTTT. Its protein product is CASSFGTTNTEAFF.